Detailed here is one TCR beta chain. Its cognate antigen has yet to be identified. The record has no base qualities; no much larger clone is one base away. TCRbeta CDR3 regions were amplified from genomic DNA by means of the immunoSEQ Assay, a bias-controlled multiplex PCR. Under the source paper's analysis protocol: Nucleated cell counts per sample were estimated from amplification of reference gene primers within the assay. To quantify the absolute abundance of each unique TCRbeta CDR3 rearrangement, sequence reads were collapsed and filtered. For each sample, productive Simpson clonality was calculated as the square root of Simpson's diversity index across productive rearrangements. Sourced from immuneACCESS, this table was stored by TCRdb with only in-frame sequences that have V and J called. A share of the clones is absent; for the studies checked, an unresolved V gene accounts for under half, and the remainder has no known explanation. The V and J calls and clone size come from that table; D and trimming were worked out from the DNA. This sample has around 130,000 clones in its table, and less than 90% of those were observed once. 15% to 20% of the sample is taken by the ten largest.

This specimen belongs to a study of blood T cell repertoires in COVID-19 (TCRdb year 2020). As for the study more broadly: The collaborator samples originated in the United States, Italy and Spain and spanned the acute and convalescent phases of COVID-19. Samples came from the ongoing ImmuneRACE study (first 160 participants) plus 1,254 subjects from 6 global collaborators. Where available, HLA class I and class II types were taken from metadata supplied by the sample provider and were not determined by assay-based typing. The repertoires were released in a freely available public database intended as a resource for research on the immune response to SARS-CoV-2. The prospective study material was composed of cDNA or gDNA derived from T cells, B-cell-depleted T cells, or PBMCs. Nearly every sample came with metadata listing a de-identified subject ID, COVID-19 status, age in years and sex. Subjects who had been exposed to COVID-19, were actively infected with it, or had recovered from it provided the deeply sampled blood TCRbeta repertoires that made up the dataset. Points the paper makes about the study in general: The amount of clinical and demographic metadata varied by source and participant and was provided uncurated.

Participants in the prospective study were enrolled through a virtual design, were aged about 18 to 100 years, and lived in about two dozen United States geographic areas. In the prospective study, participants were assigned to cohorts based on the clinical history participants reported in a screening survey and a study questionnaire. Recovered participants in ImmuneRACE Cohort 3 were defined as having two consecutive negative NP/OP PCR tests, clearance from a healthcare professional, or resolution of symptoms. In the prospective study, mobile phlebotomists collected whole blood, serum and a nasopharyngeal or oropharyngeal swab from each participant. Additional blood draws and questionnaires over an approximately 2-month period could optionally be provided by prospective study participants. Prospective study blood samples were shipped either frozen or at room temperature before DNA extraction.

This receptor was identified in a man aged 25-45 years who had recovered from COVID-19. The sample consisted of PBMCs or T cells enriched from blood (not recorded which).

CDR3 protein: CASRAYGESDTQYF. The DNA sequence follows: TGTGCCAGCAGGGCCTATGGGGAGTCGGATACGCAGTATTTT. The V and J segments used are TRBV5-4 and TRBJ2-3; the D segment could be TRBD2, given 5 matching bases. CDR1 and CDR2, per the germline V gene (reference sequence), are SGHNT and YYREEE. V and J are truncated by 5 bases and 6 bases respectively, leaving an intervening sequence of 16 bases. From the cysteine up to the phenylalanine, the CDR3 has a length of 14 residues. CDR3 DNA is the only sequence kept; it has 42 bases, read in frame from the first base. Beyond the CDR3, the reference TRBV5-4 and TRBJ2-3 genes provide the residues; the full variable domain reads: ETGVTQSPTHLIKTRGQQVTLRCSSQSGHNTVSWYQQALGQGPQFIFQYYREEENGRGNFPPRFSGLQFPNYSSELNVNALELDDSALYLCASRAYGESDTQYFGPGTRLTVL.